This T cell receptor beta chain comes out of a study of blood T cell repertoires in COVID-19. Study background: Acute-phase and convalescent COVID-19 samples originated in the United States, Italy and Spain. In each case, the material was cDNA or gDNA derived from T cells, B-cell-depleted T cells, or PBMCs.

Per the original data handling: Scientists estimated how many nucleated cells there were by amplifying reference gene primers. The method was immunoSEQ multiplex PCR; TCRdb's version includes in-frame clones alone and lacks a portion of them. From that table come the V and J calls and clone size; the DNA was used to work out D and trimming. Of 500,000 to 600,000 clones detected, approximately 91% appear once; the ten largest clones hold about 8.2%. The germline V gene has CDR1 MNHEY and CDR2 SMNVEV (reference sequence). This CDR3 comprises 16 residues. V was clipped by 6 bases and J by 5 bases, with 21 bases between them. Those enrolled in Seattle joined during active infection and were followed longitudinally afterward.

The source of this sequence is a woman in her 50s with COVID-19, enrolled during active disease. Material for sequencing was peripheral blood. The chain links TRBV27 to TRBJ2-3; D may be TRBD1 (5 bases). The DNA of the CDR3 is TGTGCCAGCAGCCTCGAGGCAGCGATAAGGGGAGATACGCAGTATTTT. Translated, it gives CASSLEAAIRGDTQYF.